This TCR beta chain was recovered during a study of early T cells in non-severe SARS-CoV-2 infection. V gave up 5 bases and J gave up 3 bases, with 10 bases separating them. The germline CDR1 and CDR2 sequences are SEHNR and FQNEAQ (reference sequence). This CDR3 is 14 amino acids long. As part of library construction, unique molecular identifiers were attached to individual cDNA molecules. From the 5' RACE reads, TCRdb called clonotypes with MiXCR, one entry per CDR3 protein. The profile shows 65,000 to 80,000 distinct CDR3 sequences, approximately 10% of them singletons. The sample taken for sequencing was whole blood. J is TRBJ2-2 and V is TRBV7-9; D call uncertain. The sequence came from an adult who was a healthcare worker with PCR-confirmed SARS-CoV-2 infection or an uninfected control (not recorded which). Here the CDR3 DNA reads TGTGCCAGCAGCCCGGACCCGGACACCGGGGAGCTGTTTTTT. This translates into CASSPDPDTGELFF. Variable domain in full (rest from reference TRBV7-9 and TRBJ2-2): DTGVSQNPRHKITKRGQNVTFRCDPISEHNRLYWYRQTLGQGPEFLTYFQNEAQLEKSRLLSDRFSAERPKGSFSTLEIQRTEQGDSAMYLCASSPDPDTGELFFGEGSRLTVL.